A selection of T cell receptor beta chains follows, all from one sample in a study of blood T cell repertoires in COVID-19. Clones were read by immunoSEQ multiplex PCR, and TCRdb kept only the in-frame ones, dropping some. The data hold approximately 170,000 clones, with about 86% observed a single time. Sequenced input: peripheral blood. These receptors came from a woman aged 70-85 years with acute or convalescent COVID-19. The CDR3 runs from the conserved cysteine through the conserved F or W. A D gene is named only where the DNA matches it firmly. Expanded clones get a size class; other rows say once, few or many, or leave the size out.

J gene | clone size | D gene | V gene | CDR3 protein | CDR3 DNA
TRBJ1-1 | NA | NA | TRBV20-1 | CSASSGENTEAFF | TGCAGTGCTAGTTCAGGGGAGAACACTGAAGCTTTCTTT
TRBJ2-7 | NA | NA | TRBV7-8 | CASSFRGTGTSYEQYF | TGTGCCAGCAGCTTCAGAGGAACAGGGACCTCCTACGAGCAGTACTTC
TRBJ1-5 | NA | NA | TRBV4-1 | CASSQTRDFQPQHF | TGCGCCAGCAGCCAGACACGGGACTTTCAGCCCCAGCATTTT
TRBJ1-3 | NA | NA | TRBV7-8 | CASSVTRENTIYF | TGTGCCAGCAGCGTCACGCGGGAAAACACCATATATTTT
TRBJ2-3 | few | NA | TRBV7-3 | CASSSHSTDTQYF | TGTGCCAGCTCTAGCCATAGCACAGATACGCAGTATTTT
TRBJ2-7 | NA | NA | TRBV15 | CATSRTRGGGYEQYF | TGTGCCACCAGCAGAACCAGGGGCGGGGGCTACGAGCAGTACTTC
TRBJ2-1 | NA | TRBD1 | TRBV19 | CASSTGTVIYNEQFF | TGTGCCAGTAGTACAGGGACAGTGATTTACAATGAGCAGTTCTTC
TRBJ1-1 | few | TRBD1 | TRBV19 | CASRNTGVGTEAFF | TGTGCCAGTAGGAATACAGGGGTTGGCACTGAAGCTTTCTTT
TRBJ1-1 | NA | TRBD1 | TRBV6-2/TRBV6-3 | CASTYRGRNTEAFF | TGTGCCAGCACTTACAGGGGCAGAAACACTGAAGCTTTCTTT
TRBJ1-3 | NA | TRBD1 | TRBV5-6 | CASSLTGAGNTIYF | TGTGCCAGCAGCTTGACAGGGGCTGGAAACACCATATATTTT
TRBJ2-7 | NA | TRBD1 | TRBV6-2/TRBV6-3 | CASSYLTPGQGYYEQYF | TGTGCCAGCAGTTACCTCACCCCGGGACAGGGCTACTACGAGCAGTACTTC
TRBJ2-1 | NA | TRBD1 | TRBV11-3 | CASSKGGGNEQFF | TGTGCCAGCAGCAAAGGGGGCGGCAATGAGCAGTTCTTC
TRBJ1-6 | NA | NA | TRBV18 | CASSPSDSRPLHF | TGTGCCAGCTCACCATCGGACAGCAGACCCCTCCACTTT
TRBJ1-3 | NA | NA | TRBV7-2 | CASSLIRNTIYF | TGTGCCAGCAGCTTGATTCGGAACACCATATATTTT
TRBJ1-1 | NA | NA | TRBV30 | CAWTRTVPPEAFF | TGTGCCTGGACTAGGACAGTCCCACCTGAAGCTTTCTTT
TRBJ1-6 | NA | NA | TRBV14 | CASSQQQANSPLHF | TGTGCCAGCAGCCAACAACAGGCGAATTCACCCCTCCACTTT
TRBJ2-3 | NA | TRBD2 | TRBV3-1/TRBV3-2 | CASSPYYLGTNRVTQYF | TGTGCCAGCAGCCCATACTACCTCGGGACTAATAGGGTAACGCAGTATTTT
TRBJ1-1 | NA | TRBD1 | TRBV3-1/TRBV3-2 | CASSRKRGAGGPNTEAFF | TGTGCCAGCAGCCGAAAACGGGGGGCAGGGGGCCCTAACACTGAAGCTTTCTTT
TRBJ1-3 | few | NA | TRBV30 | CAWSPGAADTIYF | TGTGCCTGGAGTCCAGGGGCAGCGGACACCATATATTTT
TRBJ1-5 | NA | NA | TRBV6-5 | CASSSQGRVGQPQHF | TGTGCCAGCTCCTCCCAGGGCAGGGTGGGTCAGCCCCAGCATTTT
TRBJ2-7 | NA | TRBD1 | TRBV4-3 | CASRYDRASYEQYF | TGCGCCAGCAGATACGACAGGGCCTCCTACGAGCAGTACTTC
TRBJ1-4 | NA | NA | TRBV19 | CASSAREKLFF | TGTGCCAGCAGCGCTCGGGAAAAACTGTTTTTT
TRBJ2-3 | NA | TRBD1 | TRBV5-1 | CASSRTGSSTDTQYF | TGCGCCAGCAGCCGGACAGGTTCCAGCACAGATACGCAGTATTTT
TRBJ2-6 | NA | NA | TRBV25-1 | CASRRGGGANVLTF | TGTGCCAGCAGGAGGGGGGGCGGGGCCAACGTCCTGACTTTC
TRBJ1-1 | NA | TRBD1 | TRBV5-1 | CASSPALGTGVNTEAFF | TGCGCCAGCAGCCCAGCGTTGGGGACAGGGGTGAACACTGAAGCTTTCTTT
TRBJ1-4 | NA | NA | TRBV4-3 | CASSQDLLQGEKLFF | TGCGCCAGCAGCCAAGATCTGTTACAGGGAGAAAAACTGTTTTTT
TRBJ1-1 | NA | TRBD1 | TRBV11-2 | CASSLGDRLTEAFF | TGTGCCAGCAGCTTAGGGGACAGGCTCACTGAAGCTTTCTTT
TRBJ2-1 | once | TRBD2 | TRBV7-3 | CASSLKSGRMLGDEQFF | TGTGCCAGCAGCTTAAAAAGCGGGAGGATGCTCGGCGATGAGCAGTTCTTC
TRBJ2-5 | NA | TRBD2 | TRBV11-2 | CASSLGSSGGRYQETQYF | TGTGCCAGCAGCTTAGGGTCTAGCGGGGGCCGGTACCAAGAGACCCAGTACTTC
TRBJ1-3 | NA | TRBD1 | TRBV6-5 | CASSYQGAKGNTIYF | TGTGCCAGCAGTTACCAGGGGGCAAAGGGAAACACCATATATTTT
TRBJ2-1 | NA | TRBD2 | TRBV6-6 | CASSRGTSGSTTMDEQFF | TGTGCCAGCAGTCGCGGGACTAGCGGGAGTACGACTATGGATGAGCAGTTCTTC
TRBJ1-2 | NA | TRBD1 | TRBV5-1 | CASSLGGTGGNYGYTF | TGCGCCAGCAGCTTAGGTGGGACAGGGGGAAACTATGGCTACACCTTC
TRBJ1-3 | once | TRBD1 | TRBV24-1 | CATRDSSGNTIYF | TGTGCCACAAGGGACAGCTCTGGAAACACCATATATTTT
TRBJ1-1 | NA | NA | TRBV6-5 | CASKPRVNTEAFF | TGTGCCAGCAAACCCAGGGTGAACACTGAAGCTTTCTTT
TRBJ1-5 | NA | TRBD1 | TRBV6-5 | CASYDRGYSNQPQHF | TGTGCCAGCTATGACAGGGGCTATAGCAATCAGCCCCAGCATTTT
TRBJ1-2 | once | TRBD1 | TRBV5-1 | CASQSGTGFYGYTF | TGCGCCAGCCAATCCGGGACAGGGTTCTATGGCTACACCTTC
TRBJ1-2 | NA | TRBD1 | TRBV10-3 | CAISVRTGVFDGYTF | TGTGCCATCAGTGTGCGGACAGGGGTTTTCGATGGCTACACCTTC
TRBJ1-4 | NA | NA | TRBV7-8 | CASSRTGTPNEKLFF | TGTGCCAGCAGCCGCACCGGGACACCGAATGAAAAACTGTTTTTT
TRBJ1-2 | few | NA | TRBV25-1 | CASSEGRAGYTF | TGTGCCAGCAGTGAGGGCAGGGCTGGCTACACCTTC
TRBJ2-3 | NA | TRBD2 | TRBV30 | CAWSVRGGTDTQYF | TGTGCCTGGAGTGTTCGGGGGGGCACAGATACGCAGTATTTT
TRBJ1-4 | NA | NA | TRBV15 | CATSRDRGRAATNEKLFF | TGTGCCACCAGCAGAGATAGGGGCAGGGCTGCAACTAATGAAAAACTGTTTTTT
TRBJ2-1 | NA | TRBD2 | TRBV10-1 | CASSATLAGVNEQFF | TGCGCCAGCAGTGCAACCTTAGCGGGGGTTAATGAGCAGTTCTTC
TRBJ1-4 | NA | NA | TRBV30 | CAWSSTVTNEKLFF | TGTGCCTGGAGTTCGACAGTGACTAATGAAAAACTGTTTTTT
TRBJ2-2 | NA | NA | TRBV18 | CASSQRGNTGELFF | TGTGCCAGCTCTCAAAGGGGGAACACCGGGGAGCTGTTTTTT
TRBJ1-5 | NA | NA | TRBV19 | CASTLMGSPQPQHF | TGTGCCAGTACCCTGATGGGGAGCCCTCAGCCCCAGCATTTT
TRBJ2-7 | once | TRBD1 | TRBV7-2 | CASSPIQGTYYEQYF | TGTGCCAGCAGCCCGATACAGGGGACATACTACGAGCAGTACTTC